This T cell receptor (beta chain) was sequenced during a study of blood T cell repertoires in COVID-19. Study information: There were acute and convalescent COVID-19 samples, and they came from the United States, Italy and Spain.

V lost 4 bases and J lost 7; bases outside the gene matches: 9. CDR1 SGHRS and CDR2 YFSETQ come from the germline V gene. The CDR3 runs to 15 residues. Data came from immunoSEQ multiplex PCR; TCRdb stores just in-frame clones and leaves some out. This table holds over 200,000 clones, under 85% found once. Sample: PBMCs or T cells enriched from blood (not recorded which). This TCR came from a man in his sixties who had recovered from COVID-19. The genes are TRBV5-1 and TRBJ1-5, with TRBD1 matching 9 bases. As DNA, the CDR3 is TGCGCCAGCAGCGAGGGGACAGGGAATAGACAGCCCCAGCATTTT. This gives the protein CASSEGTGNRQPQHF.